This T cell receptor beta chain was captured by sequencing in a study of cytomegalovirus exposure and HLA in healthy donors. In regard to this clone: What it binds is not known.

Notes on the study in general: 16,951 TCR beta sequences were associated with HLA alleles at 0.05 false discovery rate in a later analysis. Several V segments, TRBV6-2 and TRBV6-3 among them, could not be told apart and were dropped. Cytomegalovirus association was assigned to approximately 160 TCR beta chains. CMV serostatus was the sole immune exposure information available.

PCR used 60 Vbeta primers and 13 Jbeta primers. Using immunoSEQ multiplex PCR, the repertoire was profiled, and TCRdb retains in-frame clones only, with some absent. Seen here are approximately 150,000 clones, 80% to 90% observed once, and the top ten hold 7%. This CDR3 has 13 residues. The ends were cut back, 1 base at V and 4 bases at J, with 10 bases in the middle. The germline gives CDR1 GTSNPN, CDR2 SVGIG (reference sequence). What was sequenced was PBMCs. The clonotype was recovered from a woman aged 30 to 39 in good health and CMV-seropositive. The chain joins TRBV30 to TRBJ1-2, with a tentative D call TRBD1 (5 bases). This chain's CDR3 is CAWSGAGPYGYTF. The DNA of the CDR3 is TGTGCCTGGAGTGGAGCAGGGCCCTATGGCTACACCTTC.